The 27 T cell receptor beta chains presented below share a single source sample, sequenced in a study of spatial heterogeneity in lung cancer. Points from the study as a whole: Tumoral mutation counts were tracked by counts of expanded intratumoral alpha and beta TCRs.

TCRdb re-called the 5' RACE reads through MiXCR, storing one row per CDR3 protein. The sample includes around 20,000 distinct CDR3 sequences, about 7.5% of them seen just once. No cognate antigen is known for these TCRs. Time point specified: sample taken at primary tumor resection. The material was lung tumor tissue, obtained at surgery. The origin of the receptors is a male donor with early-stage non-small cell lung cancer.

Worth noting for this clonotype: Just one base apart from a much larger clone, this may be a read error. The V and J genes are TRBV20-1 and TRBJ1-4, with 11 nucleotides matching TRBD1. Germline assignment: CDR1 DFQATT and CDR2 SNEGSKA (reference sequence). The CDR3 totals 15 residues. CDR3 DNA: TGCAGTGCTGGAGACGGACAGGGGGCTGGTGAAAAACTGTTTTTT. Translating it yields CSAGDGQGAGEKLFF.

The chain is built from TRBV11-2 and TRBJ2-7; 8 nucleotides line up with TRBD1. Trimming at V came to 5 bases and at J to 6 bases, leaving 12 bases not matched to a gene. Germline V gives CDR1 SGHAT, CDR2 FQNNGV. The CDR3 extends over 15 amino acids. CDR3 DNA: TGTGCCAGCAGCCTCGAGACGACAGGGGTCGGCGAGCAGTACTTC. The encoded protein is CASSLETTGVGEQYF. The whole variable domain, remainder taken from reference TRBV11-2 and TRBJ2-7, is EAGVAQSPRYKIIEKRQSVAFWCNPISGHATLYWYQQILGQGPKLLIQFQNNGVVDDSQLPKDRFSAERLKGVDSTLKIQPAKLEDSAVYLCASSLETTGVGEQYFGPGTRLTVT.

The chain is built from TRBV6-4 and TRBJ2-1; TRBD1 matches at 8 bases. CDR3 length equals 14 residues. Germline V lookup: CDR1 MRHNA, CDR2 SNTAGT. The trim removed 0 bases at V and 9 bases at J, leaving 4 bases unmatched. The DNA for the CDR3 is TGTGCCAGCAGTGACTCGCCAGGGGGCACTGAGCAGTTCTTC. It encodes CASSDSPGGTEQFF.

This clonotype was detected ten times or more. The J gene is TRBJ2-5, the V gene TRBV20-1; 8 bases line up with TRBD2. Germline V gene sequence: CDR1 DFQATT, CDR2 SNEGSKA (reference sequence). J gave up 2 bases and V 6 bases, and 5 bases lay outside the gene matches. This CDR3 is built from 13 residues. CDR3 sequence (DNA): TGCAGTGCCGGAGCGGGGGTACAAGAGACCCAGTACTTC. Protein product: CSAGAGVQETQYF.

This clonotype has only a few counts. The chain links TRBV5-6 to TRBJ2-6; D ambiguous. With 4 bases removed from V and 3 bases from J, the gap between germline ends came to 14 bases. Germline-derived CDR1 and CDR2 are SGHDT and YYEEEE. The CDR3 is 16 residues long. CDR3 amino acids: CASSRPAPRGANVLTF. The CDR3 nucleotides are TGTGCCAGCAGCCGACCCGCCCCTCGTGGGGCCAACGTCCTGACTTTC.

This clonotype was counted at least ten times. The chain links TRBV14 to TRBJ1-4; tentatively, D is TRBD1 (5 bases). From germline, CDR1 is SGHDN and CDR2 FVKESK. Trimming cost V 4 bases and J 8 bases, with 17 bases left between them. This CDR3 spans 15 amino acids. In DNA, the CDR3 is TGTGCCAGCAGCCCAGCCGTTGCAGGGAGAGAAAAACTGTTTTTT. It specifies CASSPAVAGREKLFF.

This clonotype appeared many times. The V call is TRBV10-3, the J call TRBJ1-5, with no clear D. The V end was cut by 4 bases, the J end by 4 bases, with 5 bases between. The V gene's germline CDR1 is ENHRY and CDR2 SYGVKD. The CDR3 is 12 amino acids. Here the CDR3 DNA reads TGTGCCATCAGTGGCCCAAATCAGCCCCAGCATTTT. Its translation: CAISGPNQPQHF.

This clonotype was observed at least ten times. V gene TRBV6-5 combines with J gene TRBJ1-2; D perhaps matches TRBD1 (6 bases). V dropped 4 bases and J dropped 5 bases, with 14 bases sitting between them. The CDR3 totals 14 residues. Germline CDR1 reads MNHEY; CDR2 reads SVGAGI. CDR3 DNA: TGTGCCAGCAGTTTAAACAGGGAACGGTATGGCTACACCTTC. This sequence encodes CASSLNRERYGYTF.

This clonotype occurred many times. This chain connects TRBV27 to TRBJ1-2; possible D gene TRBD1, 6 bases. The CDR3 contains 14 residues. Germline CDR1 and CDR2: MNHEY and SMNVEV (reference sequence). Trimming took 6 bases from V and 0 from J, leaving 11 bases between them. CDR3 DNA sequence: TGTGCCAGCAGAGGACAGAACCCTAACTATGGCTACACCTTC. Encoded protein: CASRGQNPNYGYTF.

This clonotype was recorded many times. The DNA of the CDR3 is TGCGCCAGCAGCGCCGGGACTAGGGGTTACAATGAGCAGTTCTTC. Translating gives CASSAGTRGYNEQFF. V and J are TRBV5-1 and TRBJ2-1; 8 nucleotides agree with TRBD2. Per the germline V gene, CDR1 is SGHRS and CDR2 is YFSETQ. J was trimmed by 4 bases and V by 4 bases; bases with no gene match: 7. This CDR3 is 15 amino acids long.

This clonotype was observed many times. The chain joins TRBV28 to TRBJ1-3, with D possibly matching TRBD1 (6 bases). Germline V CDR1 and CDR2: MDHEN, SYDVKM. The CDR3 extends over 15 amino acids. The V gene lost 2 bases and the J gene lost 0 bases, with 8 bases spanning the gap. The CDR3 here is CASSLTGNSGNTIYF. The CDR3 nucleotides are TGTGCCAGCAGTTTAACAGGGAACTCTGGAAACACCATATATTTT.

This clonotype was found many times. The gene calls are TRBV12-3 or TRBV12-4 and TRBJ1-2, with D possibly matching TRBD1 (5 bases). The CDR3 has 14 amino acids. The germline V and J ends were trimmed by 6 bases and 2 bases, with 13 bases remaining between them. CDR3 DNA: TGTGCCAGCAGGCGGGGGGTTGGAAACTATGGCTACACCTTC. It codes for CASRRGVGNYGYTF.

The chain couples TRBV19 to TRBJ1-5; D unresolved. With 5 bases removed from V and 0 bases from J, the gap between germline ends came to 20 bases. From germline, CDR1 is LNHDA and CDR2 SQIVND (reference sequence). This CDR3 has 18 amino acids. CDR3 DNA sequence: TGTGCCAGTAGTCCCTACGGTGCGAGAGTCTTTAGCAATCAGCCCCAGCATTTT. The encoded protein is CASSPYGARVFSNQPQHF.

The chain links TRBV28 to TRBJ2-3; D unresolved. This CDR3 region has 13 residues. Germline CDR1 reads MDHEN; CDR2 reads SYDVKM. Trimming cost V 2 bases and J 3 bases, with 6 bases left between them. The CDR3 nucleotides are TGTGCCAGCAGTTTACGATCTACAGATACGCAGTATTTT. Translated, it gives CASSLRSTDTQYF. The full variable domain, in which reference TRBV28 and TRBJ2-3 provide the parts outside the CDR3, is DVKVTQSSRYLVKRTGEKVFLECVQDMDHENMFWYRQDPGLGLRLIYFSYDVKMKEKGDIPEGYSVSREKKERFSLILESASTNQTSMYLCASSLRSTDTQYFGPGTRLTVL.

This clonotype has a count of ten or more. The rearrangement uses TRBV25-1 and TRBJ2-1; D is undetermined. CDR3 length: 15 residues. The germline V gene has CDR1 MGHDK and CDR2 SYGVNS. V shed 6 bases and J shed 2 bases, with 14 bases lying between them. The DNA for the CDR3 is TGTGCCAGCAGAGACAAACTGGCGGCCTACAATGAGCAGTTCTTC. Its translation is CASRDKLAAYNEQFF.

The CDR3 sequence is CASSKPRAYRAIQYF. CDR3 coding DNA: TGTGCCAGCAGCAAACCCCGGGCCTACCGGGCAATTCAGTACTTC. The chain is built from TRBV21-1 and TRBJ2-4; TRBD2, as called in the table, went unchecked against the DNA. TRBV21-1 is listed as a pseudogene. The CDR3 consists of 15 residues.

This clonotype has ten or more counts. The chain uses TRBV28 and TRBJ1-3; D might be TRBD1 (5 bases). This CDR3 has 13 amino acids. The V gene's germline CDR1 is MDHEN and CDR2 SYDVKM. The germline V and J ends were trimmed by 5 bases and 4 bases, with 9 bases remaining between them. The CDR3 sequence is CASSAGHGNTIYF. In DNA form, the CDR3 reads TGTGCCAGCAGTGCCGGACACGGAAACACCATATATTTT.

This clonotype occurred many times. The rearrangement links TRBV24-1 to TRBJ1-2, with D uncertain. Trimming cost V 2 bases and J 0 bases, with 6 bases left between them. Germline CDR1 is KGHDR and CDR2 is SFDVKD. The CDR3 totals 14 residues. Here the CDR3 reads CATSDSGANYGYTF. DNA for the CDR3: TGTGCCACCAGTGATTCCGGGGCTAACTATGGCTACACCTTC.

This clonotype was counted only a few times. V gene TRBV20-1 combines with J gene TRBJ2-1; D possibly corresponds to TRBD2 (6 bases). The germline V gene encodes CDR1 DFQATT and CDR2 SNEGSKA (reference sequence). V lost 5 bases and J 12 bases, leaving 23 bases between the germline ends. The CDR3 has 14 residues. CDR3 sequence: CSARRGGGAEGQFF. The CDR3, as DNA: TGCAGTGCTCGGCGGGGCGGAGGAGCGGAAGGGCAGTTCTTC.

This chain links TRBV5-5 with TRBJ1-2, with D possibly being TRBD1 (6 bases). From germline, CDR1 is SGHKS and CDR2 YYEKEE (reference sequence). Trimming removed 4 bases from V and 4 bases from J, with 20 bases in between. The length of the CDR3 is 16 residues. CDR3 in amino acids: CASSLPPTGNSYGYTF. Written as DNA, the CDR3 is TGTGCCAGCAGCCTCCCACCAACAGGGAATTCCTATGGCTACACCTTC.

This clonotype was found a few times. The chain uses TRBV20-1 and TRBJ1-4, with 8 bases that match TRBD1. The CDR3 runs to 16 residues. CDR1 and CDR2 from the germline V gene are DFQATT and SNEGSKA (reference sequence). With 5 bases clipped from V and 4 bases from J, the junction kept 12 bases outside the gene matches. DNA for the CDR3: TGCAGTGCTCCCGGCGGACAGGGCCTAATTAATGAAAAACTGTTTTTT. This codes for CSAPGGQGLINEKLFF.

There are many counts of this clonotype. The DNA of the CDR3 is TGTGCCAGTAGTAAGTCCCGGGGACAGGGGGCGGACGAGCAGTACTTC. Amino acids: CASSKSRGQGADEQYF. The chain couples TRBV19 to TRBJ2-7, with 12 bases matching TRBD1. The trim removed 4 bases at V and 5 bases at J, leaving 9 bases unmatched. Looked up from germline, CDR1 is LNHDA and CDR2 is SQIVND (reference sequence). The CDR3 has 16 residues.

This clonotype came up many times. The genes are TRBV5-6 and TRBJ2-1, with D possibly being TRBD1 (6 bases). This CDR3 contains 16 residues. Germline-derived CDR1 and CDR2 are SGHDT and YYEEEE. Trimming took off 0 bases at V and 2 bases at J, with 12 bases between the two ends. CDR3 region: CASSLAYRATYNEQFF. In nucleotides, the CDR3 is TGTGCCAGCAGCTTGGCGTACAGGGCCACCTACAATGAGCAGTTCTTC.

This clonotype was seen more than once but under ten times. The V and J genes are TRBV7-8 and TRBJ2-3; 8 bases are a match to TRBD2. This CDR3 region has 16 residues. Germline V gene sequence: CDR1 SGHVS, CDR2 FQNEAQ. Germline trimming cut 5 bases from V and 0 bases from J; bases unmatched to any gene: 7. In DNA, the CDR3 is TGTGCCAGCAGCCAGAATGAGCGGGGGAGCACAGATACGCAGTATTTT. Its protein product is CASSQNERGSTDTQYF.

In this sample, this clonotype turned up a few times. V gene TRBV5-5 combines with J gene TRBJ2-3, with D hard to call. The CDR3 has 14 residues. Trimming removed 6 bases at V and 5 bases at J, with 16 bases between. The germline gives CDR1 SGHKS, CDR2 YYEKEE (reference sequence). The DNA for the CDR3 is TGTGCCAGCACCGTTCTAAAGGTCCTAGATACGCAGTATTTT. Translating it yields CASTVLKVLDTQYF.

At least ten counts were recorded for this clonotype. The genes are TRBV28 and TRBJ1-2; 7 bases are a match to TRBD1. V dropped 4 bases and J dropped 2; count of bases not matched to a gene: 7. CDR1 MDHEN and CDR2 SYDVKM come from the germline V gene. The length of the CDR3 is 15 residues. The CDR3 coding sequence is TGTGCCAGCAGTTCGTTCGACAGGGCAAACTATGGCTACACCTTC. Translation gives CASSSFDRANYGYTF.

This clonotype was picked up a small number of times. The V call is TRBV10-2, the J call TRBJ2-4, with a possible D match to TRBD1 (6 bases). Germline CDR1 is WSHSY and CDR2 is SAAADI. This CDR3 is 13 amino acids long. V was pared by 6 bases and J by 9 bases, with 15 bases between. CDR3 loop: CASRDSGRGIQYF. CDR3 DNA: TGCGCCAGCAGGGACAGCGGCCGCGGCATTCAGTACTTC.